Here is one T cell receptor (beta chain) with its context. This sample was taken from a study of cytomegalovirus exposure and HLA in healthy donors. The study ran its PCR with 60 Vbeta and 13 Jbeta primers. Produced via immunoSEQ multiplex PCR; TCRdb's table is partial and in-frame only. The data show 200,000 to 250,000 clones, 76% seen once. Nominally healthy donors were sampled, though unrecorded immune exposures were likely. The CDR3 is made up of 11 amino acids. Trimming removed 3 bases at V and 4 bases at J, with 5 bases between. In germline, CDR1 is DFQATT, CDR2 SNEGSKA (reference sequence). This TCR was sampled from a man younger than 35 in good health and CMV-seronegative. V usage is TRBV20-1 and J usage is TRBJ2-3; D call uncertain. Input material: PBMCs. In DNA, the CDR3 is TGCAGTGCTAGGGAGCCAGATACGCAGTATTTT. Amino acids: CSAREPDTQYF.